A selection of T cell receptor beta chains follows, all from one sample in a study of blood T cell repertoires in COVID-19. TCRdb's copy holds only in-frame clones and misses some; the assay was immunoSEQ multiplex PCR. Altogether 210,000 or so clones are present, 80% to 90% being singletons, with the ten largest covering approximately 3.5%. Sequenced input: PBMCs or T cells enriched from blood (not recorded which). These receptors were collected from a woman aged 30 to 39 who had been exposed to COVID-19. Each CDR3 is given with its conserved first and last residue. D genes are given only for firm matches. Expanded clones are given a class, and other clones once, few, many or no size at all.

V gene: TRBV3-1/TRBV3-2
D gene: NA
J gene: TRBJ1-2
clone size: NA
CDR3 protein: CASYEGVYGYTF
CDR3 DNA: TGTGCCAGCTATGAGGGAGTCTATGGCTACACCTTC

V gene: TRBV12-5
D gene: NA
J gene: TRBJ2-7
clone size: many
CDR3 protein: CASGLYTGSEQYF
CDR3 DNA: TGTGCTAGTGGTTTGTATACAGGGAGCGAGCAGTACTTC

V gene: TRBV6-5
D gene: NA
J gene: TRBJ2-2
clone size: NA
CDR3 protein: CASSYQTGTGELFF
CDR3 DNA: TGTGCCAGCAGTTACCAAACAGGGACCGGGGAGCTGTTTTTT

V gene: TRBV19
D gene: TRBD2
J gene: TRBJ2-1
clone size: NA
CDR3 protein: CASSRGGALYNEQFF
CDR3 DNA: TGTGCCAGTAGTCGCGGGGGTGCTCTCTACAATGAGCAGTTCTTC

V gene: TRBV6-5
D gene: NA
J gene: TRBJ1-1
clone size: NA
CDR3 protein: CASTGGMNIEAFF
CDR3 DNA: TGTGCCAGCACGGGGGGCATGAACATTGAAGCTTTCTTT

V gene: TRBV7-9
D gene: TRBD1
J gene: TRBJ2-3
clone size: NA
CDR3 protein: CASSTNRGRTDTQYF
CDR3 DNA: TGTGCCAGCAGCACGAACAGGGGGCGTACAGATACGCAGTATTTT

V gene: TRBV18
D gene: TRBD2
J gene: TRBJ2-7
clone size: NA
CDR3 protein: CASSTIAGGLYEQYF
CDR3 DNA: TGTGCCAGCTCAACAATAGCGGGAGGGCTCTACGAGCAGTACTTC

V gene: TRBV6-5
D gene: NA
J gene: TRBJ2-5
clone size: NA
CDR3 protein: CASSYRGTMETQYF
CDR3 DNA: TGTGCCAGCAGTTACAGGGGAACCATGGAGACCCAGTACTTC

V gene: TRBV9
D gene: NA
J gene: TRBJ2-2
clone size: NA
CDR3 protein: CASSVGGGVARELFF
CDR3 DNA: TGTGCCAGCAGCGTAGGTGGCGGGGTCGCCCGGGAGCTGTTTTTT

V gene: TRBV6-6
D gene: NA
J gene: TRBJ1-1
clone size: NA
CDR3 protein: CASSGWEGGMNTEAFF
CDR3 DNA: TGTGCCAGCAGTGGATGGGAGGGGGGGATGAACACTGAAGCTTTCTTT

V gene: TRBV2
D gene: NA
J gene: TRBJ2-7
clone size: NA
CDR3 protein: CASSEEVTYEQYF
CDR3 DNA: TGTGCCAGCAGTGAGGAGGTGACCTACGAGCAGTACTTC

V gene: TRBV5-1
D gene: TRBD2
J gene: TRBJ2-5
clone size: NA
CDR3 protein: CASSVGRSGSRETQYF
CDR3 DNA: TGCGCCAGCAGCGTGGGGCGTAGCGGGAGTAGGGAGACCCAGTACTTC

V gene: TRBV19
D gene: TRBD1
J gene: TRBJ2-1
clone size: few
CDR3 protein: CASSIRGLIDEQFF
CDR3 DNA: TGTGCCAGTAGTATCAGGGGGCTGATCGATGAGCAGTTCTTC

V gene: TRBV6-5
D gene: TRBD1
J gene: TRBJ2-7
clone size: NA
CDR3 protein: CASSNGQAPSYEQYF
CDR3 DNA: TGTGCCAGCAGTAACGGACAGGCCCCCTCCTACGAGCAGTACTTC

V gene: TRBV5-6
D gene: NA
J gene: TRBJ1-3
clone size: NA
CDR3 protein: CASSADLANTIYF
CDR3 DNA: TGTGCCAGCAGCGCCGACCTAGCCAACACCATATATTTT

V gene: TRBV30
D gene: TRBD1
J gene: TRBJ1-2
clone size: NA
CDR3 protein: CAWSVNQGAYGYTF
CDR3 DNA: TGTGCCTGGAGTGTAAATCAGGGGGCCTATGGCTACACCTTC

V gene: TRBV6-5
D gene: TRBD1
J gene: TRBJ1-2
clone size: NA
CDR3 protein: CASSSPDGQGVSGYTF
CDR3 DNA: TGTGCCAGCAGTTCCCCAGACGGACAGGGGGTCAGTGGCTACACCTTC

V gene: TRBV25-1
D gene: NA
J gene: TRBJ2-1
clone size: NA
CDR3 protein: CASAPRRVSYNEQFF
CDR3 DNA: TGTGCCAGCGCCCCTCGGCGGGTCTCCTACAATGAGCAGTTCTTC

V gene: TRBV7-9
D gene: TRBD2
J gene: TRBJ2-7
clone size: NA
CDR3 protein: CASSPRLAGFYEQYF
CDR3 DNA: TGTGCCAGCAGCCCCCGACTAGCGGGGTTCTACGAGCAGTACTTC

V gene: TRBV6-1
D gene: TRBD1
J gene: TRBJ2-5
clone size: NA
CDR3 protein: CASSEILSGQGARETQYF
CDR3 DNA: TGTGCCAGCAGTGAAATTTTGTCGGGACAGGGGGCGCGGGAGACCCAGTACTTC

V gene: TRBV11-3
D gene: NA
J gene: TRBJ2-5
clone size: NA
CDR3 protein: CASSLMMRSFERETQYF
CDR3 DNA: TGTGCCAGCAGCTTGATGATGAGGAGCTTCGAGCGAGAGACCCAGTACTTC

V gene: TRBV28
D gene: NA
J gene: TRBJ1-5
clone size: NA
CDR3 protein: CASSLGVQPQHF
CDR3 DNA: TGTGCCAGCAGTTTAGGAGTGCAGCCCCAGCATTTT

V gene: TRBV11-2
D gene: NA
J gene: TRBJ2-1
clone size: NA
CDR3 protein: CASSRRYQAGSSYNEQFF
CDR3 DNA: TGTGCCAGCAGCCGCCGGTATCAGGCGGGAAGCTCCTACAATGAGCAGTTCTTC

V gene: TRBV5-1
D gene: NA
J gene: TRBJ2-2
clone size: NA
CDR3 protein: CATAPGPSNTGELFF
CDR3 DNA: TGCGCCACCGCCCCCGGTCCGTCGAACACCGGGGAGCTGTTTTTT

V gene: TRBV6-5
D gene: NA
J gene: TRBJ1-5
clone size: NA
CDR3 protein: CASRGKGRAQPQHF
CDR3 DNA: TGTGCCAGCAGGGGGAAGGGGAGGGCTCAGCCCCAGCATTTT

V gene: TRBV28
D gene: NA
J gene: TRBJ1-5
clone size: NA
CDR3 protein: CASSLTPSNQPQHF
CDR3 DNA: TGTGCCAGCAGTCTAACCCCAAGCAATCAGCCCCAGCATTTT

V gene: TRBV5-1
D gene: NA
J gene: TRBJ1-1
clone size: NA
CDR3 protein: CASMQETMNTEAFF
CDR3 DNA: TGCGCCAGCATGCAAGAAACAATGAACACTGAAGCTTTCTTT

V gene: TRBV29-1
D gene: NA
J gene: TRBJ2-1
clone size: NA
CDR3 protein: CSVGLRMYNEQFF
CDR3 DNA: TGCAGCGTTGGATTGCGAATGTACAATGAGCAGTTCTTC

V gene: TRBV27
D gene: TRBD2
J gene: TRBJ2-1
clone size: NA
CDR3 protein: CASSAGLAGKDEQFF
CDR3 DNA: TGTGCCAGCAGTGCTGGACTAGCGGGGAAGGATGAGCAGTTCTTC

V gene: TRBV5-1
D gene: TRBD2
J gene: TRBJ2-1
clone size: NA
CDR3 protein: CASSTGTSGNEQFF
CDR3 DNA: TGCGCCAGCAGCACCGGGACTAGCGGCAATGAGCAGTTCTTC

V gene: TRBV28
D gene: NA
J gene: TRBJ1-1
clone size: NA
CDR3 protein: CASPPRGISDTEAFF
CDR3 DNA: TGTGCCAGCCCTCCGAGGGGGATTTCTGACACTGAAGCTTTCTTT

V gene: TRBV4-1
D gene: TRBD1
J gene: TRBJ1-3
clone size: NA
CDR3 protein: CASSRTTTGAAGNTIYF
CDR3 DNA: TGCGCCAGCAGCCGGACTACGACAGGGGCGGCTGGAAACACCATATATTTT

V gene: TRBV6-5
D gene: NA
J gene: TRBJ2-7
clone size: NA
CDR3 protein: CASGRQASYEQYF
CDR3 DNA: TGTGCCAGCGGAAGGCAGGCTTCCTACGAGCAGTACTTC

V gene: TRBV30
D gene: NA
J gene: TRBJ2-3
clone size: NA
CDR3 protein: CAWSVLLGLDTQYF
CDR3 DNA: TGTGCCTGGAGTGTACTCCTAGGTCTAGATACGCAGTATTTT